The rows below give T cell receptor beta chains drawn from one sample of a study of shared T cell receptors in the human thymus. Here immunoSEQ multiplex PCR was the method, and the copy in TCRdb shows in-frame clones only, minus some. The sample has roughly 660,000 clones, around nine tenths seen once. The same sample was also used in a study of human thymus T cells.

Sample: thymocytes. The receptors derive from a boy younger than two with a congenital heart defect. CDR3s include the opening cysteine and the closing phenylalanine or tryptophan. The D gene is left open where the match is weak. Clone size is shown for a subset of rows, as once, few, many or a class of expanded clone.

TRBD1,TRBV5-5,TRBJ1-3,-,TGTGCCAGCAGCTCCACAGGGGAGGGAAACACCATATATTTT,CASSSTGEGNTIYF
TRBD2,TRBV6-1,TRBJ2-2,once,TGTGCCAGCAGTGAACCGGCACGTGGACTAGCGGCTACAAACACCGGGGAGCTGTTTTTT,CASSEPARGLAATNTGELFF
TRBD1,TRBV14,TRBJ2-7,-,TGTGCCAGCAGCCCCAGCTCGGACAGGGGCTGGTACGAGCAGTACTTC,CASSPSSDRGWYEQYF
TRBD2,TRBV7-8,TRBJ2-7,-,TGTGCCAGCAGCTCAGATCTAGCGGGAGTGGTGAACGAGCAGTACTTC,CASSSDLAGVVNEQYF
TRBD1,TRBV5-1,TRBJ2-5,-,TGCGCCAGCAGCTTCGCGGGACAGGGTGAGGGAGAGACCCAGTACTTC,CASSFAGQGEGETQYF
TRBD1,TRBV5-6,TRBJ2-3,-,TGTGCCAGCAGCTTGACAGGGGCCGACACAGATACGCAGTATTTT,CASSLTGADTDTQYF
TRBD2,TRBV4-3,TRBJ2-7,-,TGCGCCAGCAGCCAAGGACTAGCGGACTCCTACGAGCAGTACTTC,CASSQGLADSYEQYF
TRBD2,TRBV30,TRBJ2-1,-,TGTGCCTGGAGTGCCGGTGGGCTAGCGGGAGTCGGTGAGCAGTTCTTC,CAWSAGGLAGVGEQFF
TRBD2,TRBV7-8,TRBJ2-5,-,TGTGCCAGCAGCCGAACCGGGACTAGCGACCAAGAGACCCAGTACTTC,CASSRTGTSDQETQYF
TRBD1,TRBV19,TRBJ2-1,few,TGTGCCAGTAGTACGCGACCGGACAGGAAGAGCGTCGATGAGCAGTTCTTC,CASSTRPDRKSVDEQFF
-,TRBV28,TRBJ1-2,-,TGTGCCAGCAACGGTCATGAGAGGGGCTACACCTTC,CASNGHERGYTF
TRBD2,TRBV7-8,TRBJ2-2,-,TGTGCCAGCAGCATAGGGAGCGGGGACACCGGGGAGCTGTTTTTT,CASSIGSGDTGELFF
-,TRBV19,TRBJ1-2,-,TGTGCCAGTAGTATCCCAGTGTGGGGAGTCGATGGCTACACCTTC,CASSIPVWGVDGYTF
TRBD2,TRBV15,TRBJ2-1,-,TGTGCCACCAGCAGAGATCCCTCGACTAGCGGGAGGGCTAGGGACTCCTACAATGGGCAGTTCTTC,CATSRDPSTSGRARDSYNGQFF
TRBD1,TRBV19,TRBJ1-3,few,TGTGCCAGTAGCGCAGGGGGCCCTGGAAACACCATATATTTT,CASSAGGPGNTIYF
-,TRBV27,TRBJ2-5,-,TGTGCCAGCAGTCCATTCGTACCAAGAGGGTCGCAAGGTACCCAGTACTTC,CASSPFVPRGSQGTQYF
TRBD2,TRBV11-2,TRBJ2-7,-,TGTGCCAGCAGCTTTCAGCGGGAGAGGGACGAGCAGTACTTC,CASSFQRERDEQYF
-,TRBV5-1,TRBJ2-5,once,TGCGCCAGCAGCTCGACGACTAGTTCTGAGACCCAGTACTTC,CASSSTTSSETQYF
-,TRBV9,TRBJ2-6,-,TGTGCAGTCGGGGATGGGGCCAACGTCCTGACTTTC,CAVGDGANVLTF
-,TRBV4-1,TRBJ1-5,-,TGCGCCAGCAGCCAAGACCCGACAGTGCCACGCAATCAGCCCCAGCATTTT,CASSQDPTVPRNQPQHF
-,TRBV7-9,TRBJ2-6,-,TGTGCCAGCAGTATGCAGGGCCCTACGAGGGGGGCCAACGTCCTGACTTTC,CASSMQGPTRGANVLTF
-,TRBV6-5,TRBJ1-1,-,TGTGCCAGCAGTTATTCACAGGGAATCACTGAAGCTTTCTTT,CASSYSQGITEAFF
TRBD1,TRBV7-9,TRBJ2-7,once,TGTGCCAGCAGCCCCCCGGGGACAGGGTTCTGGTACGAGCAGTACTTC,CASSPPGTGFWYEQYF
TRBD2,TRBV7-6,TRBJ2-1,-,TGTGCCAGCAGCCTTCTAGCGGGAGGGCATGAAGATGAGCAGTTCTTC,CASSLLAGGHEDEQFF
-,TRBV7-3,TRBJ2-3,-,TGTGCCAGCAGCCCGCAGCCGAGGGCGGATACGCAGTATTTT,CASSPQPRADTQYF
TRBD2,TRBV28,TRBJ2-2,-,TGTGCCAGCAGTAAATGGGGACTAGCGGGAGGTCCGGACACCGGGGAGCTGTTTTTT,CASSKWGLAGGPDTGELFF
TRBD2,TRBV18,TRBJ2-5,once,TGTGCCAGCTCACCACGCGGGAGGGTACAGACCCAGTACTTC,CASSPRGRVQTQYF
-,TRBV7-2,TRBJ2-1,-,TGTGCCAGCAGCGACCGCAGGGGCCATAGCTCCTACAATGAGCAGTTCTTC,CASSDRRGHSSYNEQFF
TRBD1,TRBV7-2,TRBJ2-7,-,TGTGCCAGCAGCTCCGGACAGGGCCCTAGCTCCTACGAGCAGTACTTC,CASSSGQGPSSYEQYF